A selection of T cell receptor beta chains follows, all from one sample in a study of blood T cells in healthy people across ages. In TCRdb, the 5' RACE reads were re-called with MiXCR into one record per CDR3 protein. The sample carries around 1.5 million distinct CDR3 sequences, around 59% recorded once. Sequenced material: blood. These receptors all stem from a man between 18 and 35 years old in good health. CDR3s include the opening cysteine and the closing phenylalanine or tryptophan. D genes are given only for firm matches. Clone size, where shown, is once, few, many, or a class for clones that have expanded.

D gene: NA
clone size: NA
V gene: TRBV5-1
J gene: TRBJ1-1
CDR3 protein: CASSGEEPEAFF
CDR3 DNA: TGCGCCAGCAGCGGGGAGGAACCTGAAGCTTTCTTT

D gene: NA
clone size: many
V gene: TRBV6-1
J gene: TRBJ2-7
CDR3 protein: CASSEGQGTSYEQYF
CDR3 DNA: TGTGCCAGCAGTGAAGGGCAGGGGACCTCCTACGAGCAGTACTTC

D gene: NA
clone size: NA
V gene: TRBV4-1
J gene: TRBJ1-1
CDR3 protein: CASSQWPRERNTEAFF
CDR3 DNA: TGCGCCAGCAGCCAATGGCCCCGGGAAAGGAACACTGAAGCTTTCTTT

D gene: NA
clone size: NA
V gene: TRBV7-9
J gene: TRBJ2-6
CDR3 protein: CASSYWTSPGANVLTF
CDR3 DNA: TGTGCCAGCAGCTATTGGACCAGCCCCGGGGCCAACGTCCTGACTTTC

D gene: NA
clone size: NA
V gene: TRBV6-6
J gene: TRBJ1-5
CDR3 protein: CASSHSPGGNQPQHF
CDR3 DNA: TGTGCCAGCAGCCACAGTCCAGGGGGCAATCAGCCCCAGCATTTT

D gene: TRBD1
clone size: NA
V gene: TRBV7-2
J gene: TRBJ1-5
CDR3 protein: CASSIDRGGQPQHF
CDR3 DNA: TGTGCCAGCAGCATTGACAGGGGAGGTCAGCCCCAGCATTTT

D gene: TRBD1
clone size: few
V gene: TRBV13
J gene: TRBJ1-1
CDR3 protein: CASSPLDRAAEAFF
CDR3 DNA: TGTGCCAGCAGCCCCCTGGACAGGGCAGCTGAAGCTTTCTTT

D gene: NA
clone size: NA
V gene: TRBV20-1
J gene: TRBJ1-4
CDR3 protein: CSARVAFGDEKLFF
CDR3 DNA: TGCAGTGCTAGGGTTGCTTTCGGGGATGAAAAACTGTTTTTT

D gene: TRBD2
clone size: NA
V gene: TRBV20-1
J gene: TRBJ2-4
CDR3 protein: CSARASGGGNIAKNIQYF
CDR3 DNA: TGCAGTGCTCGAGCTAGCGGGGGAGGAAACATAGCCAAAAACATTCAGTACTTC

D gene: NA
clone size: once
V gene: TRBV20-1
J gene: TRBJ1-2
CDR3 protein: CSERGPREDYGYTF
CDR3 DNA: TGCAGTGAGAGGGGACCCCGGGAGGACTATGGCTACACCTTC

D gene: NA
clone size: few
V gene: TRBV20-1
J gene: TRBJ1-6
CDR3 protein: CSARTDTNSPLHF
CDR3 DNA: TGCAGTGCTAGGACGGACACCAATTCACCCCTCCACTTT

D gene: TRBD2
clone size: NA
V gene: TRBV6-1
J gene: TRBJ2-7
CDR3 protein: CASSESRDYNYEQYF
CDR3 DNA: TGTGCCAGCAGTGAGAGCCGGGACTACAACTACGAGCAGTACTTC

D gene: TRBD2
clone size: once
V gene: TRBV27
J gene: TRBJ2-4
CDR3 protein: CASSSPMTSGVRRTQYF
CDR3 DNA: TGTGCCAGCAGTTCCCCTATGACTAGCGGGGTCCGACGAACCCAGTACTTC

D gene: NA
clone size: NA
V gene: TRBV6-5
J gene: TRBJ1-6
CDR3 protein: CASSYSTDLPSPLHF
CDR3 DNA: TGTGCCAGCAGTTACTCTACGGATTTACCCTCACCCCTCCACTTT

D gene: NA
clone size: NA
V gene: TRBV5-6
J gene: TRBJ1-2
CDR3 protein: CASSFDSSWYGYTF
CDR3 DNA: TGTGCCAGCAGCTTCGACAGCTCGTGGTATGGCTACACCTTC

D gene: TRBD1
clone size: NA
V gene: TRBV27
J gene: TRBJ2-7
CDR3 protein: CASCASLPGQGYEQYF
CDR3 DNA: TGTGCCAGCTGTGCCTCACTGCCGGGACAGGGCTACGAGCAGTACTTC

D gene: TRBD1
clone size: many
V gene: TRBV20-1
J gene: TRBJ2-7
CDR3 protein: CSASVPGQGNHEQYF
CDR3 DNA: TGCAGTGCTAGCGTTCCGGGACAGGGGAACCACGAGCAGTACTTC

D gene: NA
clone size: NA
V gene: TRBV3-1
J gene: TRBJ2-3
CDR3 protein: CASSHNRDLADTQYF
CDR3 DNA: TGTGCCAGCAGCCACAATCGGGACTTAGCAGATACGCAGTATTTT

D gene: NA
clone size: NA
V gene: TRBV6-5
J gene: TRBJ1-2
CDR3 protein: CASSYSVPPPNYGYTF
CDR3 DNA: TGTGCCAGCAGTTACTCGGTCCCTCCCCCGAACTATGGCTACACCTTC

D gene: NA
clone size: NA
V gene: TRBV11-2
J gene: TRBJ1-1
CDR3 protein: CASSFSVRRNTEAFF
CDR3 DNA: TGTGCCAGCAGCTTCTCCGTTAGAAGGAACACTGAAGCTTTCTTT

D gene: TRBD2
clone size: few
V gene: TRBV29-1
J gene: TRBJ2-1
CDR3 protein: CSVEAPSGRQTEQFF
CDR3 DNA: TGCAGCGTTGAGGCGCCTAGCGGGAGACAGACTGAGCAGTTCTTC

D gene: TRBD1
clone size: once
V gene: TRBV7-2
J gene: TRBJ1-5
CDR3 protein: CASSSWTGDNQPQHF
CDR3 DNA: TGTGCCAGCAGCTCCTGGACAGGGGACAATCAGCCCCAGCATTTT

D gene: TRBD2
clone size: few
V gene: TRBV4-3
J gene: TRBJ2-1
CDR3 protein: CASSQDPSGGASEQFF
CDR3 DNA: TGCGCCAGCAGCCAAGATCCTAGCGGGGGGGCCAGTGAGCAGTTCTTC

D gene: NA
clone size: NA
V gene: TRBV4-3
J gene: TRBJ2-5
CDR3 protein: CASSQDNPGTYQETQYF
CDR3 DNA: TGCGCCAGCAGCCAAGACAATCCGGGGACATACCAAGAGACCCAGTACTTC

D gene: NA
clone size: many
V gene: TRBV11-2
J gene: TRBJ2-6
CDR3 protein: CASSFGGSGANVLTF
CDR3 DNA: TGTGCCAGCAGCTTTGGGGGTTCTGGGGCCAACGTCCTGACTTTC

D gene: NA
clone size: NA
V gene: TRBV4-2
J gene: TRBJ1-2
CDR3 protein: CASSQDQAIVNYGYTF
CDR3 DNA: TGTGCCAGCAGCCAAGACCAGGCTATAGTCAACTATGGCTACACCTTC

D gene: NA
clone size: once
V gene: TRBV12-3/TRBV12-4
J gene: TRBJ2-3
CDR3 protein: CASSPHYTDTQYF
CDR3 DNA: TGTGCCAGCAGTCCCCATTACACAGATACGCAGTATTTT

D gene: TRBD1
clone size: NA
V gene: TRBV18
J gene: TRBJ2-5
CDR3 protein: CASSPPMGQGGTQYF
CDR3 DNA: TGTGCCAGCTCACCACCGATGGGACAGGGAGGGACCCAGTACTTC

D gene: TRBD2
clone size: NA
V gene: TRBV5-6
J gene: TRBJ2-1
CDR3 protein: CASSVRREPIENEQFF
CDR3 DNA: TGTGCCAGCAGCGTCCGGCGGGAGCCGATAGAAAATGAGCAGTTCTTC

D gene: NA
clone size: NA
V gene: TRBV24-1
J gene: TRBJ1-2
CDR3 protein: CATSEGQNYGYTF
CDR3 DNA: TGTGCCACCAGTGAAGGACAGAACTATGGCTACACCTTC

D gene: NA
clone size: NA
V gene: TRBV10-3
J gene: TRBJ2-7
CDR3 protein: CAIGVGFTSAEQYF
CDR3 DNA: TGTGCCATCGGTGTGGGTTTTACTTCGGCCGAGCAGTACTTC

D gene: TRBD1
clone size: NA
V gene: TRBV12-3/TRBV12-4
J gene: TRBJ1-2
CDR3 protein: CASSLAMGQSGYTF
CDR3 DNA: TGTGCCAGCAGTTTAGCTATGGGACAGTCCGGCTACACCTTC

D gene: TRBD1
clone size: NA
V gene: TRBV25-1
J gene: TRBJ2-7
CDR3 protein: CASSPGTGPRNEQYF
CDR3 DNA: TGTGCCAGCAGTCCCGGGACAGGTCCACGGAACGAGCAGTACTTC

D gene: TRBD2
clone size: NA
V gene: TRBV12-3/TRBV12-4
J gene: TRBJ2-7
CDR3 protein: CASSLWEGREQYF
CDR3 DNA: TGTGCCAGCAGTTTATGGGAGGGAAGGGAGCAGTACTTC

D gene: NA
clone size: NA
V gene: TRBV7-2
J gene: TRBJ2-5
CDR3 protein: CASSPTIRKGETQYF
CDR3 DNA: TGTGCCAGCAGCCCAACGATAAGGAAAGGAGAGACCCAGTACTTC

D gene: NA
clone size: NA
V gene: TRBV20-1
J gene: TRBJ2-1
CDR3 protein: CSARDLATREQFF
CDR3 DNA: TGCAGTGCTAGAGACCTAGCGACGCGGGAGCAGTTCTTC

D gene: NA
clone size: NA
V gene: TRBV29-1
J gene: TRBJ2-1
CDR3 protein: CSVPESYNEQFF
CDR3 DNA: TGCAGCGTTCCGGAGTCCTACAATGAGCAGTTCTTC

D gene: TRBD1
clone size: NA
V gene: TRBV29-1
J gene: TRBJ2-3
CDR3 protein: CSALGRTGRRSTQYF
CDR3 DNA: TGCAGCGCCCTAGGCCGGACAGGCAGGAGGAGTACGCAGTATTTT

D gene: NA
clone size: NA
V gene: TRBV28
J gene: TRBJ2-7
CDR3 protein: CASSLRGFGDEQYF
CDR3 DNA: TGTGCCAGCAGTTTACGCGGTTTTGGTGACGAGCAGTACTTC

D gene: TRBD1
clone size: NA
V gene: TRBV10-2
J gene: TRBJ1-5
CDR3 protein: CASNPGGGNQPQHF
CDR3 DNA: TGCGCCAGCAACCCAGGGGGAGGCAATCAGCCCCAGCATTTT

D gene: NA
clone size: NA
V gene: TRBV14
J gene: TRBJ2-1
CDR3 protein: CASSPYIDGKQFF
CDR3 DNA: TGTGCCAGCAGCCCCTATATTGACGGGAAGCAGTTCTTC

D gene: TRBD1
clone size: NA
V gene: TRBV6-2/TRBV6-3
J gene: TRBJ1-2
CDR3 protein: CASSPLDRRYYGYTF
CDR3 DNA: TGTGCCAGCAGCCCACTGGACAGGAGATACTATGGCTACACCTTC

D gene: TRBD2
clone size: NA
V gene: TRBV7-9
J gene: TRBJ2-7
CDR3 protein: CASSAQTSGRPYEQYF
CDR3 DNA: TGTGCCAGCAGCGCCCAGACTAGCGGGAGGCCCTACGAGCAGTACTTC

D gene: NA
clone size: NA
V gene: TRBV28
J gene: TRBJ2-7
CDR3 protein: CASGKGDSYEQYF
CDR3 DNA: TGTGCCAGCGGGAAGGGCGACTCCTACGAGCAGTACTTC

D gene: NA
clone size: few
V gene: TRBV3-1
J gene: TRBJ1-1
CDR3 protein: CASSQKGDTEAFF
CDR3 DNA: TGTGCCAGCAGCCAGAAGGGCGACACTGAAGCTTTCTTT

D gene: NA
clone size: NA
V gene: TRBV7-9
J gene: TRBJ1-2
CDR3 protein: CASSLGADYTF
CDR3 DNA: TGTGCCAGCAGCTTAGGGGCGGACTACACCTTC

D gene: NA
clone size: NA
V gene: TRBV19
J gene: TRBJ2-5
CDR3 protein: CASSTKTSQETQYF
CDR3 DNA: TGTGCCAGTAGTACCAAGACATCCCAAGAGACCCAGTACTTC

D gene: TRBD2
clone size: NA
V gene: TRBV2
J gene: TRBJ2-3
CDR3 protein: CASTRLAGPTDTQYF
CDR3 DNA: TGTGCCAGCACACGACTAGCGGGACCCACAGATACGCAGTATTTT

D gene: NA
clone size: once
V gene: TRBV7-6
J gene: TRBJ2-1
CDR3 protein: CASSLGTKNNEQFF
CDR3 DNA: TGTGCCAGCAGCTTAGGGACTAAGAACAATGAGCAGTTCTTC

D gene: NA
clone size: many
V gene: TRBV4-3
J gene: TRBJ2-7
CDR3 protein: CASSQDGTYEQYF
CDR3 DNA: TGTGCCAGCAGCCAAGACGGGACCTACGAGCAGTACTTC

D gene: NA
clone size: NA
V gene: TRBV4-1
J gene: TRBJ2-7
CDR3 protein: CASSPPGRTIYEQYF
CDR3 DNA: TGCGCCAGCAGCCCCCCGGGACGGACAATCTACGAGCAGTACTTC

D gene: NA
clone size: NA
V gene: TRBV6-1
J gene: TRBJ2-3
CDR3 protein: CASPRGFSTDTQYF
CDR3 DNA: TGTGCCAGCCCAAGGGGGTTTAGCACAGATACGCAGTATTTT

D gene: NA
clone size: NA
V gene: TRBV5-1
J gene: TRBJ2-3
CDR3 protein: CASSSGLKPDTQYF
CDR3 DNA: TGCGCCAGCAGCTCGGGGCTGAAGCCAGATACGCAGTATTTT

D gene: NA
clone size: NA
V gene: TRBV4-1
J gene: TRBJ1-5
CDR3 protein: CASSQERLGIGNQPQHF
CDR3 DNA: TGCGCCAGCAGCCAAGAACGTCTAGGAATTGGGAATCAGCCCCAGCATTTT

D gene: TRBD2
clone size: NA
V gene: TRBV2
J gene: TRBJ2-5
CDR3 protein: CASSEAGTSVETQYF
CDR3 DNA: TGTGCCAGCAGTGAGGCCGGGACTAGCGTAGAGACCCAGTACTTC

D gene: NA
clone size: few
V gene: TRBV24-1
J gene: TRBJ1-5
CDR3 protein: CATSDTAQGNQPQHF
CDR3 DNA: TGTGCCACCAGTGATACCGCTCAGGGCAATCAGCCCCAGCATTTT

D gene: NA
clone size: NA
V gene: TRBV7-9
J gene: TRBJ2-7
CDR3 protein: CASSLAFALGTPGYEQYF
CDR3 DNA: TGTGCCAGCAGCTTAGCGTTTGCGCTCGGGACCCCAGGCTACGAGCAGTACTTC

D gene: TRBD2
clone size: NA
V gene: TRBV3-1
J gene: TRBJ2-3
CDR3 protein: CASSQESLAGGSTDTQYF
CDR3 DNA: TGTGCCAGCAGCCAAGAATCCCTAGCGGGGGGGAGCACAGATACGCAGTATTTT

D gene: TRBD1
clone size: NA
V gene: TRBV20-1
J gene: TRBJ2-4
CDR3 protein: CSAPGTGTIPNDIQYF
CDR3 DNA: TGCAGTGCTCCCGGGACAGGGACTATTCCTAATGACATTCAGTACTTC

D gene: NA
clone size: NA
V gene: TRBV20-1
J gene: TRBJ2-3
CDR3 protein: CSARGRERAFTDTQYF
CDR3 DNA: TGCAGTGCTAGGGGCCGGGAGCGGGCGTTCACAGATACGCAGTATTTT